A single sample is the source of the 10 T cell receptor beta chains below, sequenced in a study of technical replicates of blood from a few donors. Sequenced by immunoSEQ multiplex PCR; TCRdb stores in-frame clones only, minus some. This sample carries tens of thousands of clones, 95% of them seen once, and the ten largest clones take 0.2% to 0.3%. Sequencing was done on a sample of T cells isolated from PBMCs. All receptors come from a human donor in good health.

This chain joins TRBV6-1 and TRBJ1-1; TRBD1 aligns across 7 bases. This CDR3 spans 17 amino acids. The V gene end was trimmed by 1 base and the J gene end by 0 bases; junction bases not matched to a gene: 8. The germline V gene has CDR1 MNHNS and CDR2 SASEGT. CDR3 bases: TGTGCCAGCAGTGAAGAAGCCAGGACAGGAATGAACACTGAAGCTTTCTTT. Translation: CASSEEARTGMNTEAFF.

This sequence joins TRBV5-1 and TRBJ2-7; 8 positions match TRBD2. The CDR3 is 13 residues long. Germline CDR1 and CDR2: SGHRS and YFSETQ. V was clipped by 0 bases and J by 4 bases; unmatched bases: 0. Here the CDR3 DNA reads TGCGCCAGCAGCTTGGCTAGCGGGTACGAGCAGTACTTC. As protein: CASSLASGYEQYF.

This chain joins TRBV6-5 and TRBJ1-5; D remains ambiguous. CDR1 and CDR2 from the germline V gene are MNHEY and SVGAGI. This CDR3 is built from 15 residues. Trimming cost V 6 bases and J 0 bases, with 12 bases left between them. CDR3 region: CASRSDTYSNQPQHF. The CDR3 DNA sequence: TGTGCCAGCAGGTCAGACACCTATAGCAATCAGCCCCAGCATTTT.

The chain's CDR3 is CASSQQTVLGTGDIRPETQYF. The DNA for the CDR3 is TGTGCCAGCAGCCAACAGACCGTGCTCGGGACAGGGGATATCAGGCCAGAGACCCAGTACTTC. The chain has TRBV4-2 and TRBJ2-5, with 10 bases fitting TRBD1. J lost 4 bases, V lost 2 bases, and 22 bases had no gene match. This CDR3 region has 21 residues. Germline CDR1 LGHNA, CDR2 YNFKEQ.

In its sample, this clone was seen once. V gene TRBV5-1 combines with J gene TRBJ2-3; 9 nucleotides line up with TRBD2. CDR1 is SGHRS and CDR2 is YFSETQ in the germline V gene. This CDR3 comprises 17 residues. V dropped 0 bases and J dropped 4; count of bases not matched to a gene: 9. The CDR3 is CASSLGLAGAQADTQYF. In DNA form, the CDR3 reads TGCGCCAGCAGCTTGGGGTTAGCGGGAGCTCAGGCAGATACGCAGTATTTT.

The CDR3 spells CAAPTQDVADTQYF. The CDR3 nucleotides are TGTGCCGCCCCCACACAGGATGTGGCAGATACGCAGTATTTT. The rearrangement links TRBV2 to TRBJ2-3, with D possibly matching TRBD1 (5 bases). Trimming took 11 bases from V and 4 from J, leaving 19 bases between them. There are 14 residues in the CDR3. Germline V CDR1 and CDR2: SNHLY, FYNNEI.

The gene calls are TRBV27 and TRBJ1-1, with 8 bases fitting TRBD1. J lost 9 bases, V lost 7 bases, and 16 bases had no gene match. The CDR3 length is 15 residues. Germline loops: CDR1 MNHEY, CDR2 SMNVEV (reference sequence). CDR3 sequence reads: CASTDRGQGTDKAFF. The CDR3 bases are TGTGCCAGCACCGACAGGGGTCAGGGAACTGATAAAGCTTTCTTT.

The V call is TRBV19, the J call TRBJ1-4; a weak D match, TRBD1 (6 bases). CDR3 length equals 15 residues. The germline V gene encodes CDR1 LNHDA and CDR2 SQIVND (reference sequence). Between the trimmed V and J ends, which lost 3 bases and 0 bases, there was a span of 8 bases. The CDR3 sequence is CASSIRTATNEKLFF. CDR3 nucleotides: TGTGCCAGTAGTATTCGGACAGCAACTAATGAAAAACTGTTTTTT.

This clone was seen only once. The chain is built from TRBV19 and TRBJ2-7; D remains ambiguous. V was trimmed by 4 bases and J by 3 bases, leaving 10 bases between them. The CDR3 runs to 13 residues. The V gene's germline CDR1 is LNHDA and CDR2 SQIVND (reference sequence). CDR3 sequence: CASSNGGFYEQYF. The CDR3 DNA reads TGTGCCAGTAGTAATGGCGGTTTCTACGAGCAGTACTTC.

The chain joins TRBV19 to TRBJ1-1, with 7 positions matching TRBD1. CDR3 length: 14 amino acids. CDR1 is LNHDA, CDR2 SQIVND, per germline (reference sequence). Unmatched junction bases numbered 9, after V lost 5 bases and J lost 6 bases. The CDR3 DNA sequence: TGTGCCAGTAGTGAATGGACAGGAGGTGCTGAAGCTTTCTTT. Translating gives CASSEWTGGAEAFF.